This T cell receptor beta chain was identified during a study of T-cell memory formation after mild COVID-19. Overall study findings and caveats: Clonal second-wave expansions that peaked on day 37 had unconfirmed SARS-CoV-2 specificity. CD4/CD8 balance held among clones contracting day 15 to 85, and later expanders leaned CD4+. Pre-infection memory already had some responding clones, implying cross-reactive memory joined.

This clonotype was detected only a few times. No antigen is known for it. The junction had 1 base not matched to a gene; V was cut back by 0 bases and J by 6 bases. Germline lookup yields CDR1 LGHNA and CDR2 YSLEER. The CDR3 has 14 amino acids. TCRdb re-derived calls from the 5' RACE reads in MiXCR, one entry per CDR3 protein. The sample comprises approximately 350,000 distinct CDR3 sequences, over 10% of which are singletons, and 20% to 25% rests with the top ten. The V gene is TRBV4-3, the J gene TRBJ2-2; 7 nucleotides agree with TRBD2. The sequenced material came from PBMCs or a T cell subset sorted from them (not recorded which). The sequence derives from a man between 18 and 35 years old who had mild COVID-19 (a few samples of this study predate the infection). Cell type and time point are not known. The CDR3 nucleotides are TGCGCCAGCAGCCAAGAGGGAGGGGCCGGGGAGCTGTTTTTT. This encodes CASSQEGGAGELFF.